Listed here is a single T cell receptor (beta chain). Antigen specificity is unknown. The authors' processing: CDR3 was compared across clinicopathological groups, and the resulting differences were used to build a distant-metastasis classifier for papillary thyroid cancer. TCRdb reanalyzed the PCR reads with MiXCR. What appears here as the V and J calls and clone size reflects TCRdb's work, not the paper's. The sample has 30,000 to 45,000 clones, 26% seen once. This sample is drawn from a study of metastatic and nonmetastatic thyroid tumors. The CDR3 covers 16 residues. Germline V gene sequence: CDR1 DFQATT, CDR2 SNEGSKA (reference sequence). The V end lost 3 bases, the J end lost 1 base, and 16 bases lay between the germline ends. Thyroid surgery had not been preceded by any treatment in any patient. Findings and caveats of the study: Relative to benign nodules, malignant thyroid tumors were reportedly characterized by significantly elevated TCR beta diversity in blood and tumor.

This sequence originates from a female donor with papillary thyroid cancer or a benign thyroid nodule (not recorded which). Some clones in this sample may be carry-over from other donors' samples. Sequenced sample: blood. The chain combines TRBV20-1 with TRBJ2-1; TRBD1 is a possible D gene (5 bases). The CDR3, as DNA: TGCAGTGCTAGTGGTCCCCATCAGGGATCCTACAATGAGCAGTTCTTC. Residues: CSASGPHQGSYNEQFF.